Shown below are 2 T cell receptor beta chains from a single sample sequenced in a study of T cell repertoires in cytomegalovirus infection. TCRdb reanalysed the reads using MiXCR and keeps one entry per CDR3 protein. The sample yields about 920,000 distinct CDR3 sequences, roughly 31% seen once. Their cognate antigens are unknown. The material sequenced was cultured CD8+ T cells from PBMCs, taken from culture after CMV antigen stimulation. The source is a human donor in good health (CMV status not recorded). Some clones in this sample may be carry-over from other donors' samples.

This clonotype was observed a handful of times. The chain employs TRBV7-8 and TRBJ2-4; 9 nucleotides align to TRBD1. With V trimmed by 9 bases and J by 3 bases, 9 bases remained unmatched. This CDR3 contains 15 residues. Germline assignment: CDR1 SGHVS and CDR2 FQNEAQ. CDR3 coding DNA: TGTGCCAGAAAACAGGGGGCGAGGGGCAAAAACATTCAGTACTTC. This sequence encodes CARKQGARGKNIQYF.

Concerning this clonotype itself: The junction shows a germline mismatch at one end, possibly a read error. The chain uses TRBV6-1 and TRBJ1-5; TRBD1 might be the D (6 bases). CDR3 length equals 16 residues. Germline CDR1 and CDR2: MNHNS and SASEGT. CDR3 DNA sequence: TGTGCCTGCAGTGACAAGAGGGGGTTTGACAATCAGCCCCAGCATTTT. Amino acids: CACSDKRGFDNQPQHF.